This TCR beta chain derives from a study of T cells in Graves' hyperthyroidism and ophthalmopathy. General study findings and limits: Ophthalmopathy and stable hyperthyroidism were told apart by a 13 V-J model.

From RNA transcripts, TCR beta CDR3 regions were amplified. With the HTBI primer set, the TCR CDR3 went through a first round of RT-PCR. A single record per CDR3 protein comes from TCRdb applying MiXCR to the multiplex PCR reads. Among about 770,000 distinct CDR3 sequences listed, approximately 18% were seen once. This clonotype was seen repeatedly, ten times or more. What it binds is not known. CDR3 length: 16 residues. Germline V lookup: CDR1 SEHNR, CDR2 FQNEAQ (reference sequence). Trimming at V came to 3 bases and at J to 3 bases, leaving 5 bases not matched to a gene. With a duration under 2 months, the hyperthyroidism was newly diagnosed in patients aged 18 to 65.

Material for sequencing was blood. The receptor was isolated from a woman between 45 and 60 years old with Graves' hyperthyroidism that later progressed to Graves' ophthalmopathy. The chain uses TRBV7-9 and TRBJ2-1; 10 bases fit TRBD2. The CDR3 protein is CASSLASGGYYNEQFF. The CDR3 DNA reads as TGTGCCAGCAGCTTGGCTAGCGGGGGATACTACAATGAGCAGTTCTTC.